This T cell receptor (beta chain) originates from a study of beta chain features in type 1 diabetes. Findings and limits, study-wide: When Type 1 diabetes patients were examined, their TCRB CDR3s proved moderately but significantly shorter in all four CD4+ subsets. VDJ junctions sequenced from type 1 diabetes patients showed fewer insertions and more deletions. PCR might preferentially amplify shorter templates, equally in patients and controls.

A CD45RO/CCR7/CD25/CD127/CD95/CD27 panel sorted naive, central memory, regulatory and stem cell-like memory CD4+ cells. As every portion of the isolated RNA was reverse transcribed, the sequencing read expressed TCRB transcripts. The protocol was immunoSEQ multiplex PCR, while the TCRdb copy is restricted to in-frame clones and leaves out a portion. In the table there are 60,000 to 75,000 clones, about 50% of which are singletons. Germline CDR1 reads SGHAT; CDR2 reads FQNNGV. V shed 5 bases, J shed 9 bases, and the junction held 6 bases outside the gene matches. The CDR3 has 14 amino acids. A remark on this clone: Its target is not known.

Sequencing was performed on central memory CD4+ T cells from blood. V usage is TRBV11-2 and J usage is TRBJ2-1, with 11 bases fitting TRBD1. This clonotype originated in a man under 40 with type 1 diabetes. The CDR3 reads CASSPDRGPGEQFF. CDR3 in DNA: TGTGCCAGCAGCCCGGACAGGGGGCCGGGTGAGCAGTTCTTC.